The clone carrying this T cell receptor (beta chain) occurred a few times. Its antigen is not identified. The sample belongs to a study of identical twins. Overall study findings and caveats: Memory repertoires showed no such pattern, whereas abundant cord blood beta clonotypes carried fewer insertions.

TCRdb analysed the 5' RACE reads with MiXCR anew, one entry per CDR3 protein. Here the sample spans about 480,000 distinct CDR3 sequences, over 12% being singletons. This CDR3 comprises 16 residues. Germline V gives CDR1 SGHKS, CDR2 YYEKEE (reference sequence). V gave up 0 bases and J gave up 0 bases, with 9 bases separating them. The data were also submitted as part of a second study, on yellow fever vaccine responses in identical twins.

The source of this sequence is a woman aged 18-30 years in good health. Source material: CD4+ T cells sorted from blood. V gene TRBV5-5 combines with J gene TRBJ1-4; D ambiguous. Here the CDR3 DNA reads TGTGCCAGCAGCTTGGTCGGGGTAGCAACTAATGAAAAACTGTTTTTT. Protein product: CASSLVGVATNEKLFF.